This TCR beta chain was captured in a study of vaccination and CD4 T cells after COVID-19. About the research overall: Overlapping SARS-CoV-2, HCoV-NL63, HCoV-OC43 and HCoV-229E spike peptides stimulated the cells.

Notes on this clonotype: Its antigen remains unknown.

As for treatment: roughly 11-day PBMC culture with coronavirus spike peptide pools or control peptides (ViraFEST assay). V gave up 5 bases and J gave up 0 bases; unmatched junction bases: 7. The CDR3 contains 17 residues. Germline V gene data show CDR1 as SEHNR and CDR2 as FQNEAQ (reference sequence). Sequencing of cultured CD4+ T cell DNA used the Oncomine TCR Beta short-read assay. In TCRdb, the PCR reads were re-called with MiXCR into one record per CDR3 protein. The sample has roughly 11,000 distinct CDR3 sequences; 40% to 45% are singletons. This receptor was identified in a human donor who had recovered from COVID-19. This specimen was CD4+ T cells from blood, cultured in vitro, taken after SARS-CoV-2 vaccination. The V call is TRBV7-9, the J call TRBJ2-3, with 11 bases matching TRBD2. CDR3 bases: TGTGCCAGCAGCCCCCGGACTAGCGGGTCTAGCACAGATACGCAGTATTTT. Protein product: CASSPRTSGSSTDTQYF.